This is a list of T cell receptor beta chains from one sample in a study of shared clonotypes between healthy human individuals. The repertoire was sequenced with immunoSEQ multiplex PCR; TCRdb's copy has only in-frame clones and lacks some. The table has around 600,000 clones, about 98% seen once. The sample taken for sequencing was naive CD8+ T cells sorted from blood. The source is a man aged 25 to 40 in good health. Both conserved end residues are part of each CDR3. The order of the fields is CDR3 protein, CDR3 DNA, D gene, clone size, V gene, J gene. D genes are given only for firm matches. Size values are once, few and many counts, or a class for expanded clones, and some rows have none.

CASSFRDRVFDEQFF,TGTGCCAGCAGCTTTAGGGACAGGGTCTTTGATGAGCAGTTCTTC,TRBD1,NA,TRBV7-6,TRBJ2-1
CASSLGAYGYTF,TGTGCCAGCAGCTTAGGTGCATATGGCTACACCTTC,NA,NA,TRBV7-9,TRBJ1-2
CASRVGYEQYF,TGTGCCAGCCGGGTAGGGTACGAGCAGTACTTC,NA,NA,TRBV5-5,TRBJ2-7
CASSLWTSGSIYTQYF,TGTGCCAGCAGTTTATGGACTAGCGGGAGTATCTATACGCAGTATTTT,TRBD2,once,TRBV27,TRBJ2-3
CASSLQGFGATNEKLFF,TGTGCCAGCAGTTTACAGGGGTTCGGCGCAACTAATGAAAAACTGTTTTTT,NA,NA,TRBV27,TRBJ1-4
CASSSGQSQETQYF,TGTGCCAGCTCATCTGGACAGAGTCAAGAGACCCAGTACTTC,NA,NA,TRBV18,TRBJ2-5
CASSQEPGLAQETQYF,TGCGCCAGCAGCCAAGAACCGGGACTAGCGCAAGAGACCCAGTACTTC,TRBD2,NA,TRBV4-1,TRBJ2-5
CASSEAPASGSYNEQFF,TGTGCCAGCAGTGAAGCCCCGGCTAGCGGGAGTTACAATGAGCAGTTCTTC,TRBD2,NA,TRBV2,TRBJ2-1
CASSLFGTPNSAGANVLTF,TGCGCCAGCAGCTTGTTCGGGACCCCGAATTCTGCTGGGGCCAACGTCCTGACTTTC,NA,NA,TRBV5-1,TRBJ2-6
CASSRGQNLHPDEQFF,TGTGCCAGCAGCCGTGGACAGAACCTACACCCGGATGAGCAGTTCTTC,NA,once,TRBV7-9,TRBJ2-1
CASSWTSGRNEQFF,TGTGCCAGCAGTTGGACTAGCGGGAGAAATGAGCAGTTCTTC,TRBD2,NA,TRBV2,TRBJ2-1
CASSTSINEQFF,TGTGCCAGCAGTACCTCGATCAATGAGCAGTTCTTC,NA,once,TRBV6-6,TRBJ2-1
CASSLVGSGSSYNEQFF,TGTGCCAGCAGCTTAGTTGGTAGCGGGAGCTCCTACAATGAGCAGTTCTTC,TRBD2,NA,TRBV7-8,TRBJ2-1
CASSSPASGSHNEQFF,TGTGCCAGCAGCTCCCCCGCTAGCGGGAGTCACAATGAGCAGTTCTTC,TRBD2,once,TRBV5-6,TRBJ2-1
CASSQEYSNQPQHF,TGTGCCAGCAGCCAAGAATATAGCAATCAGCCCCAGCATTTT,NA,NA,TRBV4-2,TRBJ1-5
CAIRRDSYEQYF,TGTGCCATCAGACGGGACTCTTACGAGCAGTACTTC,NA,NA,TRBV10-3,TRBJ2-7
CASSTWTEVTYEQYF,TGTGCCAGCAGCACGTGGACAGAAGTAACCTACGAGCAGTACTTC,NA,NA,TRBV11-2,TRBJ2-7
CASSLDPGSDTGELFF,TGTGCCAGCAGCTTAGATCCCGGGTCGGACACCGGGGAGCTGTTTTTT,NA,NA,TRBV11-2,TRBJ2-2
CASSYRDRAYEQYF,TGTGCCAGCAGTTACCGGGACAGGGCCTACGAGCAGTACTTC,TRBD1,NA,TRBV7-2,TRBJ2-7
CASSPTSGSRDTQYF,TGTGCCAGCAGCCCAACTAGCGGGAGTCGAGATACGCAGTATTTT,TRBD2,NA,TRBV9,TRBJ2-3
CASRDRVVNTEAFF,TGTGCCAGCAGAGACAGGGTGGTGAACACTGAAGCTTTCTTT,TRBD1,NA,TRBV28,TRBJ1-1
CASSLTSGGGFF,TGTGCCAGCAGCTTGACGAGCGGGGGAGGATTCTTC,TRBD2,NA,TRBV11-2,TRBJ2-1
CATSRGTLVGEQFF,TGTGCCACCAGCAGAGGAACCCTCGTGGGTGAGCAGTTCTTC,NA,NA,TRBV15,TRBJ2-1
CASSEEGIRTDTQYF,TGTGCCAGCAGTGAAGAGGGGATTCGCACAGATACGCAGTATTTT,NA,NA,TRBV6-1,TRBJ2-3
CASSLSVSSYNEQFF,TGTGCCAGCAGCTTATCCGTGAGCTCCTACAATGAGCAGTTCTTC,NA,NA,TRBV7-6,TRBJ2-1
CASAGAAAEQFF,TGTGCCAGCGCCGGTGCGGCGGCTGAGCAGTTCTTC,NA,once,TRBV7-9,TRBJ2-1
CASSAHPGSYNEQFF,TGTGCCAGCAGCGCACATCCCGGCTCCTACAATGAGCAGTTCTTC,NA,NA,TRBV6-1,TRBJ2-1
CASSLIWTSGRRNTGELFF,TGTGCCAGCAGTTTAATCTGGACTAGCGGGAGAAGGAACACCGGGGAGCTGTTTTTT,TRBD2,NA,TRBV27,TRBJ2-2
CASSPGGDGYTF,TGTGCCAGCTCACCGGGTGGAGATGGCTACACCTTC,NA,NA,TRBV18,TRBJ1-2
CASSTGYYEQYF,TGTGCCAGCTCGACGGGCTACTACGAGCAGTACTTC,NA,NA,TRBV28,TRBJ2-7
CASSSRDFNTGELFF,TGTGCCAGCAGCTCCCGGGACTTCAACACCGGGGAGCTGTTTTTT,NA,NA,TRBV7-2,TRBJ2-2
CASSLLGNNEQFF,TGTGCCAGCAGCTTATTGGGAAACAATGAGCAGTTCTTC,NA,NA,TRBV7-3,TRBJ2-1
CASSMTGGSNEQFF,TGTGCCAGTAGTATGACAGGGGGCTCAAATGAGCAGTTCTTC,TRBD1,NA,TRBV19,TRBJ2-1
CSAFLIAGPGAYNEQFF,TGCAGCGCCTTTCTTATAGCGGGACCAGGAGCTTACAATGAGCAGTTCTTC,TRBD2,NA,TRBV29-1,TRBJ2-1
CASSEDGSPVRSPQYF,TGTGCCAGCAGTGAAGACGGTAGCCCGGTTCGTTCTCCGCAGTATTTT,NA,NA,TRBV6-1,TRBJ2-3
CASSLEGPSSYNEQFF,TGTGCCAGCAGCTTGGAGGGGCCTAGCTCCTACAATGAGCAGTTCTTC,NA,NA,TRBV5-6,TRBJ2-1
CASSQDRGPYEQYF,TGCGCCAGCAGCCAAGACAGGGGCCCCTACGAGCAGTACTTC,NA,NA,TRBV4-1,TRBJ2-7
CASSQPGQGFDEQYF,TGCGCCAGCAGCCAACCGGGACAGGGTTTCGACGAGCAGTACTTC,TRBD1,NA,TRBV4-3,TRBJ2-7
CASSAEAGSYNEQFF,TGTGCCAGCAGCGCGGAGGCTGGCTCCTACAATGAGCAGTTCTTC,NA,NA,TRBV7-6,TRBJ2-1
CASSLGGPNTGELFF,TGTGCCAGCAGCTTAGGGGGACCCAACACCGGGGAGCTGTTTTTT,NA,NA,TRBV7-3,TRBJ2-2
CASSQEGGTLATYEQYF,TGCGCCAGCAGCCAGGAAGGGGGCACGCTTGCTACCTACGAGCAGTACTTC,TRBD1,NA,TRBV4-1,TRBJ2-7
CASSGTGPTDTQYF,TGTGCCAGCAGCGGGACAGGGCCGACAGATACGCAGTATTTT,TRBD1,NA,TRBV5-4,TRBJ2-3
CASSRPRGYEQYF,TGTGCCAGCAGCCGACCCCGCGGCTACGAGCAGTACTTC,NA,NA,TRBV7-2,TRBJ2-7
CASSPYQLPVGTGELFF,TGTGCCAGCTCACCGTACCAACTCCCGGTAGGCACCGGGGAGCTGTTTTTT,NA,NA,TRBV18,TRBJ2-2
CASSPTGTVSYEQYF,TGTGCCAGCAGCCCAACCGGGACAGTATCCTACGAGCAGTACTTC,TRBD1,NA,TRBV9,TRBJ2-7
CASSQDRAGGTDTQYF,TGCGCCAGCAGCCAAGATCGAGCGGGTGGCACAGATACGCAGTATTTT,NA,NA,TRBV4-3,TRBJ2-3
CSVDYGSYEQYF,TGCAGCGTTGACTACGGATCCTACGAGCAGTACTTC,NA,NA,TRBV29-1,TRBJ2-7
CASSVAGRAGDEQYF,TGTGCCAGCAGCGTAGCCGGGAGGGCCGGAGACGAGCAGTACTTC,TRBD2,NA,TRBV9,TRBJ2-7
CATSPGNCPLYEQYF,TGTGCCACCTCCCCGGGGAATTGCCCTCTCTACGAGCAGTACTTC,NA,NA,TRBV6-5,TRBJ2-7
CSVVGTTKSSYEQYF,TGCAGCGTTGTTGGGACTACCAAAAGCTCCTACGAGCAGTACTTC,TRBD2,NA,TRBV29-1,TRBJ2-7
CASSVDSVAGGTDTQYF,TGTGCCAGCAGCGTAGATAGTGTAGCGGGAGGCACAGATACGCAGTATTTT,TRBD2,NA,TRBV9,TRBJ2-3
CASLGTGTTNEKLFF,TGTGCCAGCTTGGGGACAGGGACAACTAATGAAAAACTGTTTTTT,TRBD1,NA,TRBV6-1,TRBJ1-4
CASSQEGNSYEQYF,TGCGCCAGCAGCCAAGAAGGAAACTCCTACGAGCAGTACTTC,NA,NA,TRBV4-1,TRBJ2-7
CASSESGTGLYNEQFF,TGTGCCAGCAGTGAATCGGGCACAGGGCTGTACAATGAGCAGTTCTTC,NA,NA,TRBV25-1,TRBJ2-1